The clone carrying this T cell receptor beta chain appeared a single time. Assay used: immunoSEQ multiplex PCR; TCRdb lists only in-frame clones, some missing. This table has roughly 500,000 clones, around three quarters appearing once. The sample comes from a study of shared T cell receptors in the human thymus. The V and J ends lost 4 bases and 4 bases, in that order; junction bases with no gene match: 7. This CDR3 is 15 amino acids long. Germline V gene data show CDR1 as PRHDT and CDR2 as FYEKMQ (reference sequence). This sample was shared with a second study, whose subject was human thymus T cells. From that study: Thymic tissue was derived from resections collected during corrective heart surgery. Thymic and blood repertoires showed apparently biased V and J gene usage. Unrelated individuals reportedly shared highly overlapping thymic TCR repertoires.

Sequencing was performed on thymocytes. This receptor was identified in a boy under three years old with a congenital heart defect. The chain couples TRBV13 to TRBJ2-7, with TRBD2 identical over 10 bases. The CDR3 nucleotides read TGTGCCAGCAGCTCACGACTAGCGGGCCGATACGAGCAGTACTTC. Its translation is CASSSRLAGRYEQYF.